The 17 T cell receptor beta chains given below trace back to one sample, sequenced in a study of cytomegalovirus exposure and HLA in healthy donors. The PCR used 60 Vbeta and 13 Jbeta primers. Method: immunoSEQ multiplex PCR; TCRdb's copy keeps in-frame clones and lacks some. The table has 100,000 to 120,000 clones, 77% seen once. Sequencing used PBMCs. These receptors came from a middle-aged woman in good health and CMV-seropositive.

The rearrangement links TRBV28 to TRBJ1-1; possibly TRBD1 for D (6 bases). The V gene's germline CDR1 is MDHEN and CDR2 SYDVKM. Trimming took 8 bases from V and 7 from J, leaving 20 bases between them. CDR3 length: 14 amino acids. For the CDR3, the DNA is TGTGCCAGCCATCTGCGGGGGGGCGGGGATGAAGCTTTCTTT. Translation gives CASHLRGGGDEAFF.

The chain links TRBV4-2 to TRBJ2-3; D gene ambiguous. The CDR3 is 13 amino acids. Germline CDR1 and CDR2: LGHNA and YNFKEQ. V was clipped by 0 bases and J by 4 bases, with 5 bases between them. The CDR3 DNA reads as TGTGCCAGCAGCCAAGATCTAGCAGATACGCAGTATTTT. Its protein is CASSQDLADTQYF.

On this clone: Sequence at one end of the junction differs from germline and may be a read error. V gene TRBV7-7 combines with J gene TRBJ1-4; 7 bases are a match to TRBD1. This CDR3 has 13 amino acids. Germline lookup yields CDR1 SSHAT and CDR2 FNYEAQ (reference sequence). The CDR3 DNA reads as TGTGCTAGCAGCTCCCAGGGGGGAACAAAACTGTTTTTT. Translated, it gives CASSSQGGTKLFF.

This chain links TRBV15 with TRBJ1-1, with TRBD1 as a possible D gene (6 bases). V dropped 1 base and J dropped 0 bases, with 15 bases sitting between them. Germline V gene lookup returns CDR1 LNHNV and CDR2 YYDKDF (reference sequence). This CDR3 region has 17 residues. The CDR3 DNA follows: TGTGCCACCAGCAGAGTGGGTACAGGGTGGGTGAACACTGAAGCTTTCTTT. As protein: CATSRVGTGWVNTEAFF. The full variable domain, completed using reference TRBV15 and TRBJ1-1, is DAMVIQNPRYQVTQFGKPVTLSCSQTLNHNVMYWYQQKSSQAPKLLFHYYDKDFNNEADTPDNFQSRRPNTSFCFLDIRSPGLGDTAMYLCATSRVGTGWVNTEAFFGQGTRLTVV.

This clone was observed once. The CDR3 bases are TGCGCCAGCAGCTTGGGCCGAATAGCGACAGATACGCAGTATTTT. Its protein is CASSLGRIATDTQYF. The V call is TRBV5-1, the J call TRBJ2-3, with a possible D match to TRBD2 (5 bases). The CDR3 contains 15 residues. Looked up from germline, CDR1 is SGHRS and CDR2 is YFSETQ. The V gene lost 0 bases and the J gene lost 3 bases, with 11 bases spanning the gap.

This clone came up a few times. This chain connects TRBV6-1 to TRBJ1-1; 7 bases are a match to TRBD1. The CDR3 covers 14 residues. V lost 4 bases, J lost 8 bases, and 10 bases stayed unmatched. The germline V gene has CDR1 MNHNS and CDR2 SASEGT. CDR3 coding DNA: TGTGCCAGCAGTGGGGTACAGGGGAAGGGCGAAGCTTTCTTT. Translating it yields CASSGVQGKGEAFF.

The chain uses TRBV2 and TRBJ2-2, with D unclear. The CDR3 is made up of 11 amino acids. Looked up from germline, CDR1 is SNHLY and CDR2 is FYNNEI. Trimming removed 8 bases at V and 3 bases at J, with 4 bases between. The CDR3 loop is CASQYTGELFF. The DNA of the CDR3 is TGTGCCAGCCAGTACACCGGGGAGCTGTTTTTT.

The chain links TRBV15 to TRBJ2-1, with D perhaps TRBD2 (6 bases). Looked up from germline, CDR1 is LNHNV and CDR2 is YYDKDF (reference sequence). The V gene lost 0 bases and the J gene lost 1 base, with 13 bases spanning the gap. The CDR3 length is 17 residues. CDR3 bases: TGTGCCACCAGCAGAGAACCCTCGGGAGTGTCCTACAATGAGCAGTTCTTC. This translates into CATSREPSGVSYNEQFF.

The chain carries TRBV5-1 and TRBJ1-2; 7 bases match TRBD1. This CDR3 region has 15 residues. V trimming: 2 bases; J trimming: 0 bases; junction bases outside the gene matches: 4. The germline V gene encodes CDR1 SGHRS and CDR2 YFSETQ. CDR3 in amino acids: CASSLGTASNYGYTF. The CDR3 nucleotides read TGCGCCAGCAGCTTAGGGACAGCCTCTAACTATGGCTACACCTTC.

This clone was picked up a small number of times. This chain joins TRBV7-9 and TRBJ2-7; possible D gene TRBD1, 6 bases. Trimming took off 2 bases at V and 0 bases at J, with 14 bases between the two ends. The CDR3 is 16 residues long. Germline assignment: CDR1 SEHNR and CDR2 FQNEAQ (reference sequence). The CDR3 loop reads CASSLTIGQFSYEQYF. The CDR3 region has the DNA TGTGCCAGCAGCTTAACCATCGGACAGTTCTCCTACGAGCAGTACTTC.

This clone showed up just a few times. The V call is TRBV4-1, the J call TRBJ1-6; D gene uncertain. V lost 1 base, J lost 12 bases, and 13 bases lay in between. The V gene's germline CDR1 is MGHRA and CDR2 YSYEKL. The length of the CDR3 is 14 residues. The CDR3 region has the DNA TGCGCCAGCAGCCAAGCCCAGCTAGTGAGACCCCTCCACTTT. Protein product: CASSQAQLVRPLHF.

The rearrangement links TRBV28 to TRBJ1-4; the D is unclear. V dropped 8 bases and J dropped 5 bases, with 18 bases sitting between them. This CDR3 is built from 15 residues. CDR1 and CDR2 (germline): MDHEN, SYDVKM. The DNA for the CDR3 is TGTGCCAGCTCACCTGCCGGGGTTAACAATGAAAAACTGTTTTTT. Translation gives CASSPAGVNNEKLFF.

The chain uses TRBV5-6 and TRBJ1-6; D unclear. V lost 1 base and J 13 bases, leaving 9 bases between the germline ends. The CDR3 sequence is 12 residues long. Germline CDR1 and CDR2: SGHDT and YYEEEE. CDR3 sequence: CASSLREAPLHF. CDR3 sequence (DNA): TGTGCCAGCAGCTTGCGAGAGGCTCCCCTCCACTTT.

This chain connects TRBV7-9 to TRBJ2-7; D perhaps matches TRBD2 (6 bases). The CDR3 runs to 16 residues. V lost 4 bases and J 6 bases, leaving 22 bases between the germline ends. Germline loops: CDR1 SEHNR, CDR2 FQNEAQ (reference sequence). The CDR3: CASSSNIGDFGGEQYF. The CDR3 coding sequence is TGTGCCAGCAGCTCCAATATAGGGGATTTCGGGGGCGAGCAGTACTTC.

The chain combines TRBV5-1 with TRBJ2-1; TRBD2 matches at 11 bases. The germline gives CDR1 SGHRS, CDR2 YFSETQ. J lost 0 bases, V lost 2 bases, and 1 base had no gene match. The CDR3 is 16 residues long. CDR3 protein: CASSFGLAGSYNEQFF. For the CDR3, the DNA is TGCGCCAGCAGCTTCGGACTAGCGGGCTCCTACAATGAGCAGTTCTTC.

The chain employs TRBV4-2 and TRBJ1-3; no definite D call. The CDR3 has 15 residues. V was shortened by 0 bases and J by 0 bases, with 6 bases between the two germline ends. The V gene's germline CDR1 is LGHNA and CDR2 YNFKEQ. CDR3: CASSQDPYSGNTIYF. For the CDR3, the DNA is TGTGCCAGCAGCCAAGATCCCTACTCTGGAAACACCATATATTTT.

In its sample, this clone was seen a few times. J is TRBJ2-1 and V is TRBV7-9; weak D call: TRBD1 (6 bases). The CDR3 loop spans 15 amino acids. V lost 2 bases and J 2 bases, leaving 10 bases between the germline ends. The germline V gene has CDR1 SEHNR and CDR2 FQNEAQ (reference sequence). The CDR3 protein is CASSLTQGTYNEQFF. The CDR3 region has the DNA TGTGCCAGCAGCTTAACTCAGGGGACCTACAATGAGCAGTTCTTC.